This T cell receptor beta chain was profiled in a study of T cell responses to AZD1222 COVID-19 vaccine. Profiled with immunoSEQ multiplex PCR; TCRdb holds only in-frame clones, not every one. The sample lists 100,000 to 150,000 clones, approximately 90% occurring once. After removal of 7 bases from V and 7 bases from J, the junction contained 9 bases not matched to a gene. CDR1 and CDR2 from the germline V gene are MDHEN and SYDVKM. CDR3 length equals 15 residues. The TCR sequence derives from an adult in good health. This rearrangement joins TRBV28 to TRBJ2-1, with 11 bases lining up with TRBD1. Sequencing used peripheral blood, obtained on day 0 of AZD1222 vaccination. The CDR3 loop is CASITGGQGGNEQFF. CDR3 in DNA: TGTGCCAGCATAACCGGGGGACAGGGGGGTAATGAGCAGTTCTTC.